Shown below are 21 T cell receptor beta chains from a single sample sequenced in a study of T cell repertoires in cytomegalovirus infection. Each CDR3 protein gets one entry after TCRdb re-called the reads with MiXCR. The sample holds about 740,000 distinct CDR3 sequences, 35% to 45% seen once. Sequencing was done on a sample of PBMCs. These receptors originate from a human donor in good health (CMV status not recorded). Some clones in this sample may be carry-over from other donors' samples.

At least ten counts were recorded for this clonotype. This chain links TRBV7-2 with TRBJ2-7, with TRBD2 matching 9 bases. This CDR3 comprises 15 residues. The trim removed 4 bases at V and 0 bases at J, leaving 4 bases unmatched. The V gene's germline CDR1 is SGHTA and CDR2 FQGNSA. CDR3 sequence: CASSSTSGGSYEQYF. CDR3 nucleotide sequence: TGTGCCAGCAGCTCGACTAGCGGAGGCTCCTACGAGCAGTACTTC. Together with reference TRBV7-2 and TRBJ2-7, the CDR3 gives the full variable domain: GAGVSQSPSNKVTEKGKDVELRCDPISGHTALYWYRQSLGQGLEFLIYFQGNSAPDKSGLPSDRFSAERTGGSVSTLTIQRTQQEDSAVYLCASSSTSGGSYEQYFGPGTRLTVT.

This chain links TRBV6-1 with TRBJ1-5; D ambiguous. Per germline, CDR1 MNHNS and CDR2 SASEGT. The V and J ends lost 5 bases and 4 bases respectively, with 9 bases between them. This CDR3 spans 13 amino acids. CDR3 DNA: TGTGCCAGCAGTTGGGCTCAAAATCAGCCCCAGCATTTT. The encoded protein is CASSWAQNQPQHF.

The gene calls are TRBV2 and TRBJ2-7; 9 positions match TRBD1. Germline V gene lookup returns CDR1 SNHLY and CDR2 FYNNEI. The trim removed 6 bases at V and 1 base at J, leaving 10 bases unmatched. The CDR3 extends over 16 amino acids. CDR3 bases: TGTGCCAGCAGCGACCGCGGGACAGGGTCGTCCTACGAGCAGTACTTC. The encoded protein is CASSDRGTGSSYEQYF.

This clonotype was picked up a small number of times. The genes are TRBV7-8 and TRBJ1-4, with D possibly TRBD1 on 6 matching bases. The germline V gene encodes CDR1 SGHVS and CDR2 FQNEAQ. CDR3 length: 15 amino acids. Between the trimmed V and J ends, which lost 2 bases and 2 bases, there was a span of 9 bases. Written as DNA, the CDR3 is TGTGCCAGCAGCTTAACAAGGGGGACTAATGAAAAACTGTTTTTT. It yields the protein CASSLTRGTNEKLFF. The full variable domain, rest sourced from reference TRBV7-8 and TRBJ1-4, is GAGVSQSPRYKVAKRGQDVALRCDPISGHVSLFWYQQALGQGPEFLTYFQNEAQLDKSGLPSDRFFAERPEGSVSTLKIQRTQQEDSAVYLCASSLTRGTNEKLFFGSGTQLSVL.

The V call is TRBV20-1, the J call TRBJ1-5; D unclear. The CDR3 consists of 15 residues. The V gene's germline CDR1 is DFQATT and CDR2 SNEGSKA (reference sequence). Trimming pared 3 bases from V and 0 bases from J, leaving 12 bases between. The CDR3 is CSARSMRDSNQPQHF. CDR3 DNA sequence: TGCAGTGCTAGGAGCATGCGGGATAGCAATCAGCCCCAGCATTTT.

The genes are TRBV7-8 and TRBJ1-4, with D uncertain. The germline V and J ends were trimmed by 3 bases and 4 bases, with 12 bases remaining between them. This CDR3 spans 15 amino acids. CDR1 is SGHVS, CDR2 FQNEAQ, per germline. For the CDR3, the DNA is TGTGCCAGCAGCTTCAACGTCAACGTTAATGAAAAACTGTTTTTT. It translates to CASSFNVNVNEKLFF.

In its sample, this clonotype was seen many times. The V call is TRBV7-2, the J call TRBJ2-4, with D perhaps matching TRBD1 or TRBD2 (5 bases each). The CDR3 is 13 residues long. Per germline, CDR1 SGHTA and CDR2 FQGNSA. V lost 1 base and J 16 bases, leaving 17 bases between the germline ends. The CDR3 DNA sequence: TGTGCCAGCAGCTTAGTCGCCGGGACGACCCTCTACTTC. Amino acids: CASSLVAGTTLYF. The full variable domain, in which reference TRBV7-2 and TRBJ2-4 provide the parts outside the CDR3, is GAGVSQSPSNKVTEKGKDVELRCDPISGHTALYWYRQSLGQGLEFLIYFQGNSAPDKSGLPSDRFSAERTGGSVSTLTIQRTQQEDSAVYLCASSLVAGTTLYFGAGTRLSVL.

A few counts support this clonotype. CDR3 sequence (DNA): TGTGCCAGCAGCTTGGAAAGGGGGGCCCTCACCGGGGAGCTGTTTTTT. It specifies CASSLERGALTGELFF. This rearrangement joins TRBV5-8 to TRBJ2-2; D is tentatively TRBD1 or TRBD2 (6 bases each). The CDR3 sequence is 16 residues long. V was cut by 0 bases and J by 4 bases, with 13 bases left in between. Germline CDR1 reads SGHTS; CDR2 reads YDEGEE. Together with reference TRBV5-8 and TRBJ2-2, the CDR3 gives the full variable domain: EAGVTQSPTHLIKTRGQQATLRCSPISGHTSVYWYQQALGLGLQFLLWYDEGEERNRGNFPPRFSGRQFPNYSSELNVNALELEDSALYLCASSLERGALTGELFFGEGSRLTVL.

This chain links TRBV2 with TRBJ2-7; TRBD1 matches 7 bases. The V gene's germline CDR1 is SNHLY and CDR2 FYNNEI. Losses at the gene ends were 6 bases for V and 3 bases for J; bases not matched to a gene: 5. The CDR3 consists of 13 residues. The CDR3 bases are TGTGCCAGCAGGGACAGGATCAACTACGAGCAGTACTTC. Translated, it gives CASRDRINYEQYF.

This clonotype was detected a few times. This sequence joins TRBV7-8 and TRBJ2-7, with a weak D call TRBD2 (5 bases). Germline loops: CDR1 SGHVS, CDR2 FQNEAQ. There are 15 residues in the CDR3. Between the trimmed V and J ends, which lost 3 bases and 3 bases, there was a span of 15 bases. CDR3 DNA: TGTGCCAGCAGCTTTTACGAGGGATCCGACTACGAGCAGTACTTC. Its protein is CASSFYEGSDYEQYF.

The CDR3 DNA reads TGTGCCAGCAGCTTCGGGACTAGCGGGAGTGTTCGCAATGAGCAGTTCTTC. It translates to CASSFGTSGSVRNEQFF. The chain employs TRBV7-8 and TRBJ2-1, with 14 bases matching TRBD2. CDR3 length: 17 amino acids. Looked up from germline, CDR1 is SGHVS and CDR2 is FQNEAQ. V was clipped by 3 bases and J by 6 bases; unmatched bases: 7.

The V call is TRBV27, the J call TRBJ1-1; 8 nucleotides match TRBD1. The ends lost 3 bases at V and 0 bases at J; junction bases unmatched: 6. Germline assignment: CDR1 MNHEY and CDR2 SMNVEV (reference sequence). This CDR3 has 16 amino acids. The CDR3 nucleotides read TGTGCCAGCAGTTTCCAAAAGACAGGGGTGAACACTGAAGCTTTCTTT. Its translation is CASSFQKTGVNTEAFF.

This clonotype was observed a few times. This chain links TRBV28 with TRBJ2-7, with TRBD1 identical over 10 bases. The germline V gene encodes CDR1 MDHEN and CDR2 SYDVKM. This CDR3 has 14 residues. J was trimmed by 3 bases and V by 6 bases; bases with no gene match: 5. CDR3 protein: CASRGQGWFYEQYF. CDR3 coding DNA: TGTGCCAGCAGGGGACAGGGGTGGTTCTACGAGCAGTACTTC.

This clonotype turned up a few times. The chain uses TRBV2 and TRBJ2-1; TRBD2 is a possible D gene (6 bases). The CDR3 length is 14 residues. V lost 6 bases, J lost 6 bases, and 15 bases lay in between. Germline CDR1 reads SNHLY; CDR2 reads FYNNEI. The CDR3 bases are TGTGCCAGCAGACTAGCAACGGGCCTCAATGAGCAGTTCTTC. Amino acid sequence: CASRLATGLNEQFF. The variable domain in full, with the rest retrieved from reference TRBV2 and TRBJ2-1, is EPEVTQTPSHQVTQMGQEVILRCVPISNHLYFYWYRQILGQKVEFLVSFYNNEISEKSEIFDDQFSVERPDGSNFTLKIRSTKLEDSAMYFCASRLATGLNEQFFGPGTRLTVL.

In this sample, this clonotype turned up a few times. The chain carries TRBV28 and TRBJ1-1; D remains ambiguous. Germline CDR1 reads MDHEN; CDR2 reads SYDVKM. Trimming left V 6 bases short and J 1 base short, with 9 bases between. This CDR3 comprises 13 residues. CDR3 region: CASSILKNTEAFF. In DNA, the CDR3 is TGTGCCAGCAGCATCCTAAAGAACACTGAAGCTTTCTTT. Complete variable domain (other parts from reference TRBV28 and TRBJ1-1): DVKVTQSSRYLVKRTGEKVFLECVQDMDHENMFWYRQDPGLGLRLIYFSYDVKMKEKGDIPEGYSVSREKKERFSLILESASTNQTSMYLCASSILKNTEAFFGQGTRLTVV.

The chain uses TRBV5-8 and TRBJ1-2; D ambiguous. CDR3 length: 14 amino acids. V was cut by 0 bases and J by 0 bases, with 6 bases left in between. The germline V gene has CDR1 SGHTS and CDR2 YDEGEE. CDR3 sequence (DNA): TGTGCCAGCAGCTTGGCCAGTTCTAACTATGGCTACACCTTC. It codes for CASSLASSNYGYTF.

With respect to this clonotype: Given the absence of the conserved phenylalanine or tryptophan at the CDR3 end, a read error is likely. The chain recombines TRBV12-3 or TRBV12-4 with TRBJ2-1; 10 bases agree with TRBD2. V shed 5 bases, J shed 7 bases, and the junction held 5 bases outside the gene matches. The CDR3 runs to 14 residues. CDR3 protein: CASSLIAGGNEQFL. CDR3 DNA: TGTGCCAGCAGTCTCATAGCGGGGGGAAATGAGCAGTTCTTA.

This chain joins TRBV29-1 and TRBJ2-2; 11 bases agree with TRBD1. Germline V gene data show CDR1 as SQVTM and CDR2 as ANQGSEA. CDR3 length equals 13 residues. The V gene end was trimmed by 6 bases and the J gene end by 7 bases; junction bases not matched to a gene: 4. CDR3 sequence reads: CSVRTGGIGELFF. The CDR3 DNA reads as TGCAGCGTACGGACAGGGGGCATCGGGGAGCTGTTTTTT.

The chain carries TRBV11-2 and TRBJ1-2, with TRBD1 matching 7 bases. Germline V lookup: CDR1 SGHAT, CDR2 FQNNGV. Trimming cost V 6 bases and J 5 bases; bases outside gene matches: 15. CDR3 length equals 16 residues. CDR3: CASSSTAGTALYGYTF. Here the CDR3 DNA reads TGTGCCAGCAGTTCCACCGCCGGGACAGCACTTTATGGCTACACCTTC. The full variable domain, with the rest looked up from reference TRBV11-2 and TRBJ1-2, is EAGVAQSPRYKIIEKRQSVAFWCNPISGHATLYWYQQILGQGPKLLIQFQNNGVVDDSQLPKDRFSAERLKGVDSTLKIQPAKLEDSAVYLCASSSTAGTALYGYTFGSGTRLTVV.

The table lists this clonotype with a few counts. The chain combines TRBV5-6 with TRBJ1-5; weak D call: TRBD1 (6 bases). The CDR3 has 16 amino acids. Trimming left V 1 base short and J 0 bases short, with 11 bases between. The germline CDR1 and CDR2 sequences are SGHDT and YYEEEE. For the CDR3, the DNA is TGTGCCAGCAGCTTGTGGGGGGCAAGTAGCAATCAGCCCCAGCATTTT. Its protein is CASSLWGASSNQPQHF.

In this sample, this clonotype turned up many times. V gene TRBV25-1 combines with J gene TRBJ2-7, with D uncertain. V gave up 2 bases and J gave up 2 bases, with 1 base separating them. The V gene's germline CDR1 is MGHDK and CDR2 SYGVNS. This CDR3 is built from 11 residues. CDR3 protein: CASSEAYEQYF. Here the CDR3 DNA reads TGTGCCAGCAGTGAAGCCTACGAGCAGTACTTC.